This is a list of T cell receptor beta chains from one sample in a study of early T cells in non-severe SARS-CoV-2 infection. TCRdb redid the calling of the 5' RACE reads with MiXCR, one entry per CDR3 protein. The sample records around 92,000 distinct CDR3 sequences, 9.5% to 12% being singletons. The sequencing input was whole blood. The receptors come from an adult who was a healthcare worker with PCR-confirmed SARS-CoV-2 infection or an uninfected control (not recorded which). CDR3s include the opening cysteine and the closing phenylalanine or tryptophan. Fields, in order: V gene, D gene, J gene, clone size, CDR3 length, CDR3 protein, CDR3 DNA. D genes are given only for firm matches. The size of a clone is reported for some rows only, either as once, few or many, or as a class for expanded clones.

V gene: TRBV4-1; D gene: .; J gene: TRBJ2-7; clone size: few; CDR3 length: 15; CDR3 protein: CASSQGGTVGHEQYF; CDR3 DNA: TGCGCCAGCAGCCAAGGCGGGACAGTCGGGCACGAGCAGTACTTC
V gene: TRBV7-2; D gene: TRBD2; J gene: TRBJ2-3; clone size: few; CDR3 length: 17; CDR3 protein: CASSPNRWTSETDTQYF; CDR3 DNA: TGTGCCAGCAGCCCCAACCGATGGACTAGCGAGACAGATACGCAGTATTTT
V gene: TRBV7-3; D gene: TRBD1; J gene: TRBJ2-3; clone size: .; CDR3 length: 14; CDR3 protein: CARSSDRGADTQYF; CDR3 DNA: TGTGCCAGGAGCTCGGACAGGGGCGCAGATACGCAGTATTTT
V gene: TRBV5-1; D gene: .; J gene: TRBJ2-1; clone size: few; CDR3 length: 15; CDR3 protein: CASSPELAVPNEQFF; CDR3 DNA: TGCGCCAGCAGCCCCGAACTAGCTGTCCCCAATGAGCAGTTCTTC
V gene: TRBV12-3/TRBV12-4; D gene: TRBD1; J gene: TRBJ2-1; clone size: once; CDR3 length: 16; CDR3 protein: CASRGLNRGLKNEQFF; CDR3 DNA: TGTGCCAGCAGAGGTTTGAACAGGGGGCTTAAGAATGAGCAGTTCTTC
V gene: TRBV11-2; D gene: .; J gene: TRBJ1-1; clone size: once; CDR3 length: 15; CDR3 protein: CASSLNIGEGTEAFF; CDR3 DNA: TGTGCCAGCAGCTTAAACATCGGGGAGGGCACTGAAGCTTTCTTT
V gene: TRBV7-7; D gene: TRBD2; J gene: TRBJ2-5; clone size: few; CDR3 length: 15; CDR3 protein: CASSLNDGRKETQYF; CDR3 DNA: TGTGCTAGCAGCTTAAACGACGGGAGGAAAGAGACCCAGTACTTC
V gene: TRBV12-5; D gene: .; J gene: TRBJ2-7; clone size: many; CDR3 length: 11; CDR3 protein: CASGSSYEQYF; CDR3 DNA: TGTGCTAGTGGCTCCAGCTACGAGCAGTACTTC
V gene: TRBV7-6; D gene: TRBD1; J gene: TRBJ2-2; clone size: .; CDR3 length: 16; CDR3 protein: CASSFQTGGLTGELFF; CDR3 DNA: TGTGCCAGCAGCTTCCAGACAGGGGGGTTGACCGGGGAGCTGTTTTTT
V gene: TRBV7-7; D gene: .; J gene: TRBJ2-7; clone size: many; CDR3 length: 13; CDR3 protein: CASSLVGGYEQYF; CDR3 DNA: TGTGCTAGCAGCTTAGTAGGCGGCTACGAGCAGTACTTC
V gene: TRBV28; D gene: TRBD2; J gene: TRBJ2-7; clone size: many; CDR3 length: 16; CDR3 protein: CASSFSGREVGYEQYF; CDR3 DNA: TGTGCCAGCAGTTTCTCAGGGCGGGAGGTGGGCTACGAGCAGTACTTC
V gene: TRBV6-5; D gene: .; J gene: TRBJ1-2; clone size: .; CDR3 length: 13; CDR3 protein: CASSYQGGYGYTF; CDR3 DNA: TGTGCCAGCAGTTACCAGGGAGGCTATGGCTACACCTTC
V gene: TRBV20-1; D gene: TRBD1; J gene: TRBJ2-5; clone size: few; CDR3 length: 17; CDR3 protein: CSARKGSSTGPEETQYF; CDR3 DNA: TGCAGTGCTAGGAAGGGTTCTTCGACAGGGCCCGAGGAGACCCAGTACTTC
V gene: TRBV20-1; D gene: TRBD2; J gene: TRBJ2-2; clone size: many; CDR3 length: 14; CDR3 protein: CSAKGLADTGELFF; CDR3 DNA: TGCAGTGCTAAAGGACTAGCGGACACCGGGGAGCTGTTTTTT
V gene: TRBV28; D gene: TRBD1; J gene: TRBJ1-2; clone size: many; CDR3 length: 15; CDR3 protein: CASRTPGQANYGYTF; CDR3 DNA: TGTGCCAGCAGGACCCCGGGACAGGCTAACTATGGCTACACCTTC
V gene: TRBV6-1; D gene: TRBD1; J gene: TRBJ1-6; clone size: .; CDR3 length: 15; CDR3 protein: CASSEIGTENSPLHF; CDR3 DNA: TGTGCCAGCAGTGAGATCGGGACAGAGAATTCACCCCTCCACTTT
V gene: TRBV5-1; D gene: .; J gene: TRBJ1-2; clone size: few; CDR3 length: 14; CDR3 protein: CASMTGSANYGYTF; CDR3 DNA: TGCGCCAGCATGACAGGTTCAGCTAACTATGGCTACACCTTC
V gene: TRBV5-1; D gene: .; J gene: TRBJ2-5; clone size: many; CDR3 length: 16; CDR3 protein: CASSFTRGTLRETQYF; CDR3 DNA: TGCGCCAGCAGCTTTACTAGGGGGACGTTGAGAGAGACCCAGTACTTC
V gene: TRBV18; D gene: .; J gene: TRBJ1-1; clone size: .; CDR3 length: 14; CDR3 protein: CASSPGQRNTEAFF; CDR3 DNA: TGTGCCAGCTCACCGGGACAACGGAACACTGAAGCTTTCTTT
V gene: TRBV5-5; D gene: .; J gene: TRBJ1-1; clone size: many; CDR3 length: 15; CDR3 protein: CASSLGRTMNTEAFF; CDR3 DNA: TGTGCCAGCAGCTTGGGGCGGACCATGAACACTGAAGCTTTCTTT
V gene: TRBV5-4; D gene: .; J gene: TRBJ2-7; clone size: .; CDR3 length: 15; CDR3 protein: CASSLTGVGTYEQYF; CDR3 DNA: TGTGCCAGCAGCTTGACGGGAGTCGGGACCTACGAGCAGTACTTC
V gene: TRBV5-4; D gene: .; J gene: TRBJ1-1; clone size: few; CDR3 length: 14; CDR3 protein: CASSLQPANTEAFF; CDR3 DNA: TGTGCCAGCAGCTTACAGCCTGCGAACACTGAAGCTTTCTTT
V gene: TRBV5-1; D gene: .; J gene: TRBJ2-6; clone size: .; CDR3 length: 17; CDR3 protein: CASSAWTESSGANVLTF; CDR3 DNA: TGCGCCAGCAGCGCCTGGACGGAAAGCTCTGGGGCCAACGTCCTGACTTTC
V gene: TRBV25-1; D gene: .; J gene: TRBJ1-2; clone size: .; CDR3 length: 15; CDR3 protein: CASSNPGERGYGYTF; CDR3 DNA: TGTGCTAGCAGTAACCCAGGGGAGAGGGGCTATGGCTACACCTTC
V gene: TRBV7-9; D gene: TRBD2; J gene: TRBJ2-3; clone size: .; CDR3 length: 16; CDR3 protein: CASSLAGAGGPGAQYF; CDR3 DNA: TGTGCCAGCAGCTTAGCTGGAGCGGGGGGGCCTGGTGCGCAGTATTTT
V gene: TRBV6-5; D gene: TRBD2; J gene: TRBJ2-1; clone size: many; CDR3 length: 18; CDR3 protein: CASSYTRPRTSKFNEQFF; CDR3 DNA: TGTGCCAGCAGTTACACACGCCCTCGGACTAGCAAATTCAATGAGCAGTTCTTC
V gene: TRBV4-1; D gene: .; J gene: TRBJ2-6; clone size: many; CDR3 length: 15; CDR3 protein: CASSRGKTGANVLTF; CDR3 DNA: TGCGCCAGCAGTCGGGGGAAAACCGGGGCCAACGTCCTGACTTTC
V gene: TRBV10-3; D gene: .; J gene: TRBJ2-7; clone size: few; CDR3 length: 14; CDR3 protein: CAISVGEGAYEQYF; CDR3 DNA: TGTGCCATCAGTGTAGGGGAAGGGGCCTACGAGCAGTACTTC
V gene: TRBV7-9; D gene: .; J gene: TRBJ2-5; clone size: many; CDR3 length: 15; CDR3 protein: CASSPTRVRQETQYF; CDR3 DNA: TGTGCCAGCAGCCCCACCAGGGTCAGACAAGAGACCCAGTACTTC
V gene: TRBV6-5; D gene: TRBD1; J gene: TRBJ2-7; clone size: .; CDR3 length: 15; CDR3 protein: CASSNAQGAPYEQYF; CDR3 DNA: TGTGCCAGCAGTAACGCTCAGGGGGCTCCCTACGAGCAGTACTTC
V gene: TRBV28; D gene: .; J gene: TRBJ2-4; clone size: .; CDR3 length: 15; CDR3 protein: CASSLSVAAKNIQYF; CDR3 DNA: TGTGCCAGCAGTTTAAGTGTAGCGGCCAAAAACATTCAGTACTTC
V gene: TRBV5-1; D gene: .; J gene: TRBJ2-5; clone size: few; CDR3 length: 12; CDR3 protein: CASSLARETQYF; CDR3 DNA: TGCGCCAGCAGCTTGGCCCGGGAGACCCAGTACTTC
V gene: TRBV5-1; D gene: TRBD2; J gene: TRBJ2-7; clone size: few; CDR3 length: 15; CDR3 protein: CASSLGLAVLGEQYF; CDR3 DNA: TGCGCCAGCAGCCTGGGACTAGCGGTTCTTGGGGAGCAGTACTTC
V gene: TRBV7-9; D gene: TRBD1; J gene: TRBJ2-3; clone size: .; CDR3 length: 13; CDR3 protein: CASSSRDRDRQYF; CDR3 DNA: TGTGCCAGCAGCTCAAGGGACAGGGATAGGCAGTATTTT
V gene: TRBV7-2; D gene: .; J gene: TRBJ2-7; clone size: many; CDR3 length: 15; CDR3 protein: CASSLDGRGVHEQYF; CDR3 DNA: TGTGCCAGCAGCTTAGATGGCAGGGGGGTACACGAGCAGTACTTC
V gene: TRBV2; D gene: .; J gene: TRBJ1-6; clone size: few; CDR3 length: 16; CDR3 protein: CASSGEQGNYNSPLHF; CDR3 DNA: TGTGCCAGCAGTGGGGAACAGGGTAACTATAATTCACCCCTCCACTTT
V gene: TRBV7-8; D gene: TRBD1; J gene: TRBJ1-4; clone size: many; CDR3 length: 15; CDR3 protein: CASSLIPGGEEKLFF; CDR3 DNA: TGTGCCAGCAGCTTAATTCCAGGGGGCGAGGAAAAACTGTTTTTT
V gene: TRBV11-2; D gene: .; J gene: TRBJ1-4; clone size: .; CDR3 length: 15; CDR3 protein: CASSSSPATNEKLFF; CDR3 DNA: TGTGCCAGCAGTTCCTCCCCTGCAACTAATGAAAAACTGTTTTTT
V gene: TRBV27; D gene: TRBD1; J gene: TRBJ1-2; clone size: few; CDR3 length: 16; CDR3 protein: CASSSSGTGGYYGYTF; CDR3 DNA: TGTGCCAGCAGTTCTTCTGGGACAGGGGGGTATTATGGCTACACCTTC
V gene: TRBV10-3; D gene: .; J gene: TRBJ1-1; clone size: .; CDR3 length: 14; CDR3 protein: CAISEIDVGTEAFF; CDR3 DNA: TGTGCCATCAGTGAAATAGACGTGGGCACTGAAGCTTTCTTT
V gene: TRBV4-1; D gene: .; J gene: TRBJ1-5; clone size: few; CDR3 length: 15; CDR3 protein: CASSQEGGLGQPQHF; CDR3 DNA: TGCGCCAGCAGCCAAGAAGGAGGGTTGGGTCAGCCCCAGCATTTT
V gene: TRBV18; D gene: .; J gene: TRBJ1-6; clone size: many; CDR3 length: 15; CDR3 protein: CASSQSGRYNSPLHF; CDR3 DNA: TGTGCCAGCTCACAATCGGGACGGTATAATTCACCCCTCCACTTT
V gene: TRBV6-5; D gene: TRBD2; J gene: TRBJ2-1; clone size: few; CDR3 length: 14; CDR3 protein: CASSLAGGNNEQFF; CDR3 DNA: TGTGCCAGCAGTCTAGCGGGGGGGAACAATGAGCAGTTCTTC
V gene: TRBV12-3/TRBV12-4; D gene: .; J gene: TRBJ1-5; clone size: few; CDR3 length: 17; CDR3 protein: CASSGSPGPSQGQPQHF; CDR3 DNA: TGTGCCAGCAGTGGCTCCCCGGGCCCCTCACAAGGGCAGCCCCAGCATTTT
V gene: TRBV29-1; D gene: .; J gene: TRBJ2-1; clone size: .; CDR3 length: 12; CDR3 protein: CSVVVAGNEQFF; CDR3 DNA: TGCAGCGTTGTCGTGGCGGGTAATGAGCAGTTCTTC
V gene: TRBV14; D gene: .; J gene: TRBJ2-7; clone size: many; CDR3 length: 19; CDR3 protein: CASSQFSPTFSRVPYEQYF; CDR3 DNA: TGTGCCAGCAGCCAATTTTCGCCAACTTTCAGTAGGGTACCCTACGAGCAGTACTTC
V gene: TRBV12-5; D gene: .; J gene: TRBJ2-3; clone size: many; CDR3 length: 13; CDR3 protein: CASGLDHPDTQYF; CDR3 DNA: TGTGCTAGTGGTTTGGATCACCCAGATACGCAGTATTTT
V gene: TRBV6-5; D gene: .; J gene: TRBJ1-3; clone size: many; CDR3 length: 14; CDR3 protein: CASSYEGSGNTIYF; CDR3 DNA: TGTGCCAGCAGTTACGAGGGTTCTGGAAACACCATATATTTT
V gene: TRBV10-3; D gene: .; J gene: TRBJ2-1; clone size: .; CDR3 length: 14; CDR3 protein: CAISESGGNNEQFF; CDR3 DNA: TGTGCCATCAGTGAGTCTGGGGGAAACAATGAGCAGTTCTTC